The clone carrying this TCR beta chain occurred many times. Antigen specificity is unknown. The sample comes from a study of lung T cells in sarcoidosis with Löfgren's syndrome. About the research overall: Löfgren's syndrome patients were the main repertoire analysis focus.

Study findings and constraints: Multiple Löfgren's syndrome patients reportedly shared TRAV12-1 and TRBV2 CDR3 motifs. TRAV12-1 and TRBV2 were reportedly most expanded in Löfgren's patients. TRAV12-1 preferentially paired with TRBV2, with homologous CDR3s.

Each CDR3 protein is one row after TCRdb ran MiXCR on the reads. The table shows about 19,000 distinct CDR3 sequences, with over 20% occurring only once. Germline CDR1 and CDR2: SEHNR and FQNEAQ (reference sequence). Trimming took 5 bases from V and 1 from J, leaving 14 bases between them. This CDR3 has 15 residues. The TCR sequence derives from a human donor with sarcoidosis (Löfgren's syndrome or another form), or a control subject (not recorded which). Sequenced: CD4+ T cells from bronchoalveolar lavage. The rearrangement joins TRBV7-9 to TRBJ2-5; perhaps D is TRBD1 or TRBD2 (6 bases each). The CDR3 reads CASSRGAGIQETQYF. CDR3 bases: TGTGCCAGCAGCAGGGGGGCAGGGATCCAAGAGACCCAGTACTTC.